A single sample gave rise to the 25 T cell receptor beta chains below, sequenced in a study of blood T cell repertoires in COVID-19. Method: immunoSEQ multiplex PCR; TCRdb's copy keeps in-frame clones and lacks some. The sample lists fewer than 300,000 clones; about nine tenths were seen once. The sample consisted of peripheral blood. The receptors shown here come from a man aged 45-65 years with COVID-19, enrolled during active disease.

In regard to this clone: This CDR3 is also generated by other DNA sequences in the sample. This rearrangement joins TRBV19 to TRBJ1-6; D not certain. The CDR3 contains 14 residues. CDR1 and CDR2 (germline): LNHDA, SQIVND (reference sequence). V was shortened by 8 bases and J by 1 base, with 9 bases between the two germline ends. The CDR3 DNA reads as TGTGCCAGTCGTGGGAGTTCCTATAATTCACCCCTCCACTTT. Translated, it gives CASRGSSYNSPLHF.

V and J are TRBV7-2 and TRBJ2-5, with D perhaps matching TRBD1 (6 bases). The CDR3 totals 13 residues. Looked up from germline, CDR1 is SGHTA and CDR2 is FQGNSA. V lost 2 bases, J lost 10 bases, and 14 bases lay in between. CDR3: CASSLPKQGFQYF. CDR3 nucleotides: TGTGCCAGCAGCTTACCTAAACAGGGATTCCAGTACTTC.

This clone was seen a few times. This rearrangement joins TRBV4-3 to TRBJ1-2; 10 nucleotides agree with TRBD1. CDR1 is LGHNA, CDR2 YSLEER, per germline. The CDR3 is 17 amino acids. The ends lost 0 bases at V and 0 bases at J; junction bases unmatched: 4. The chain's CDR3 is CASSQEYDRGPNYGYTF. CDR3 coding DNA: TGCGCCAGCAGCCAAGAATACGACAGGGGGCCTAACTATGGCTACACCTTC.

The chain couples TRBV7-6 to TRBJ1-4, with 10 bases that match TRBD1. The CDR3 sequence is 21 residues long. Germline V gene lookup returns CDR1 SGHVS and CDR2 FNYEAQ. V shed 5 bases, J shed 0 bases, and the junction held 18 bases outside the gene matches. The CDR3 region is CASSPRELGWTGGATNEKLFF. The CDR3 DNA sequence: TGTGCCAGCAGCCCTCGGGAGTTGGGGTGGACAGGGGGTGCAACTAATGAAAAACTGTTTTTT.

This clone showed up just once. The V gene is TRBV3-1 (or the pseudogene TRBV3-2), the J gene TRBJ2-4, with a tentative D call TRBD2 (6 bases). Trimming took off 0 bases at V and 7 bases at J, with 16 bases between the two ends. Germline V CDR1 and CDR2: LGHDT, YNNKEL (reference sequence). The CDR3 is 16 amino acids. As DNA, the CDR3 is TGTGCCAGCAGCCAAGATCGGGGACTCGTAGGGAACATTCAGTACTTC. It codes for CASSQDRGLVGNIQYF.

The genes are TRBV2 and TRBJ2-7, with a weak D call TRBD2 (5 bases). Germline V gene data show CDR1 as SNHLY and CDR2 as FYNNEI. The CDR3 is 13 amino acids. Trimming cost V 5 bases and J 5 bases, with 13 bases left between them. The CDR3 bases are TGTGCCAGCAGTCGGAGGCAGTCCGACGAGCAGTACTTC. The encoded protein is CASSRRQSDEQYF.

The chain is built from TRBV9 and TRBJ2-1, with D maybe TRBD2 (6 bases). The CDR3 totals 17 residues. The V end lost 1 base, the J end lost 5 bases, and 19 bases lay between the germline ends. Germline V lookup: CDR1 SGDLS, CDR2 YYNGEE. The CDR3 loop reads CASSVLSSPGTDNEQFF. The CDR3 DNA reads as TGTGCCAGCAGCGTATTATCCTCCCCCGGGACTGACAATGAGCAGTTCTTC. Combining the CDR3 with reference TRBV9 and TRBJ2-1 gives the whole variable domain DSGVTQTPKHLITATGQRVTLRCSPRSGDLSVYWYQQSLDQGLQFLIQYYNGEERAKGNILERFSAQQFPDLHSELNLSSLELGDSALYFCASSVLSSPGTDNEQFFGPGTRLTVL.

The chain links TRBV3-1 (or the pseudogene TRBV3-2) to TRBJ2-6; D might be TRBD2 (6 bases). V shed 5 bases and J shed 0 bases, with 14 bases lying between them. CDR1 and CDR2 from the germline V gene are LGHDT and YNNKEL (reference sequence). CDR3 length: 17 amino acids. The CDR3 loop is CASSELRDFSGANVLTF. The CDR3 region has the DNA TGTGCCAGCAGCGAACTCCGGGACTTCTCTGGGGCCAACGTCCTGACTTTC.

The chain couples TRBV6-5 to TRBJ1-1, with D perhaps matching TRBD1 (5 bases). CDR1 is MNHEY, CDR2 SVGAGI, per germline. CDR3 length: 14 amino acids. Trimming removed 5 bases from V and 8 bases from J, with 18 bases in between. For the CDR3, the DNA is TGTGCCAGCAGTCCGGGGGGAAACGGCCCCGAAGCTTTCTTT. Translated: CASSPGGNGPEAFF.

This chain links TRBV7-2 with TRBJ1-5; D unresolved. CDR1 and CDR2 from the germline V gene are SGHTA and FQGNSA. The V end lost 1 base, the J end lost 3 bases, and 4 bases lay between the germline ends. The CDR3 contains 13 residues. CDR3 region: CASSLEPNQPQHF. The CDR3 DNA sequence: TGTGCCAGCAGCTTAGAGCCCAATCAGCCCCAGCATTTT.

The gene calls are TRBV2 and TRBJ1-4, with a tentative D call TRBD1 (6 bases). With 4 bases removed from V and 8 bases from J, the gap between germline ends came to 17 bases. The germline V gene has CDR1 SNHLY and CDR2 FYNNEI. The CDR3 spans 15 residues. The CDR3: CASSARPGGREKLFF. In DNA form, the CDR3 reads TGTGCCAGCAGTGCCCGGCCGGGGGGCAGGGAAAAACTGTTTTTT.

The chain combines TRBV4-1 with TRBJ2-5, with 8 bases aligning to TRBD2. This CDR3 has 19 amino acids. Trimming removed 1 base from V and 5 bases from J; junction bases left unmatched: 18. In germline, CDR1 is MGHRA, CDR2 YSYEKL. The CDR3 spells CASSQVPSAGVEGTETQYF. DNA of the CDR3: TGCGCCAGCAGCCAAGTCCCCTCAGCGGGAGTTGAGGGTACGGAGACCCAGTACTTC.

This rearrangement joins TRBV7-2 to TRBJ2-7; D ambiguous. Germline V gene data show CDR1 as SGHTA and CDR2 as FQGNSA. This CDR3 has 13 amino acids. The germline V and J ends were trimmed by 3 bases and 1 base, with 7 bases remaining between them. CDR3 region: CASSLEWSYEQYF. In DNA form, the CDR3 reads TGTGCCAGCAGCTTGGAGTGGTCCTACGAGCAGTACTTC.

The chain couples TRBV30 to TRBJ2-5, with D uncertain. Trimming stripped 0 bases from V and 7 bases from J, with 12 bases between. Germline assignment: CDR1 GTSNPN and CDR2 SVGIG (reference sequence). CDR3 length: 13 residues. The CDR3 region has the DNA TGTGCCTGGAGTGTACTGGTATCAGGGACCCAGTACTTC. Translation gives CAWSVLVSGTQYF.

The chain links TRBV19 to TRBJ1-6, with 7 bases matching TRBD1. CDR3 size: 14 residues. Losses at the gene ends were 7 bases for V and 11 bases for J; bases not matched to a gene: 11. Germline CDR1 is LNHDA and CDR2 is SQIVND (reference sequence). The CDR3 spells CASKPTGRFPPLHF. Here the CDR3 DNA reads TGTGCCAGTAAGCCGACAGGGCGGTTTCCACCCCTCCACTTT.

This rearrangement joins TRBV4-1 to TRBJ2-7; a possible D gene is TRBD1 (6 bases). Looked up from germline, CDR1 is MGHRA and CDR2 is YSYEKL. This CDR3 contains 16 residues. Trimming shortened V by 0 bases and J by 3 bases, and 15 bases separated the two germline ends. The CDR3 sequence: CASSQDLGQFFYEQYF. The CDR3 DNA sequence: TGCGCCAGCAGCCAAGATCTGGGACAATTCTTCTACGAGCAGTACTTC.

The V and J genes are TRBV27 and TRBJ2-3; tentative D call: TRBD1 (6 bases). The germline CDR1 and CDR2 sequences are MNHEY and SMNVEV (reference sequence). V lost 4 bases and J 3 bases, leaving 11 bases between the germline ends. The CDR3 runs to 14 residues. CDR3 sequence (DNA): TGTGCCAGCAGTTCGCTCAGGGGTACAGATACGCAGTATTTT. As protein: CASSSLRGTDTQYF.

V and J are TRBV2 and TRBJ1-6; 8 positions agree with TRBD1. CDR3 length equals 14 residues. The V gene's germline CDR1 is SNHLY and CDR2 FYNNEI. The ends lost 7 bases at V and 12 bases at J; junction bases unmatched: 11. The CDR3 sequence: CASIQGAHGGPLHF. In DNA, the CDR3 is TGTGCCAGCATTCAGGGGGCTCATGGGGGACCCCTCCACTTT.

The DNA for the CDR3 is TGTGCCAGTAGTACGGGACAGGGCTACACTGAAGCTTTCTTT. It codes for CASSTGQGYTEAFF. The chain couples TRBV19 to TRBJ1-1; 9 nucleotides match TRBD1. This CDR3 has 14 residues. Losses at the gene ends were 4 bases for V and 3 bases for J; bases not matched to a gene: 3. The V gene's germline CDR1 is LNHDA and CDR2 SQIVND (reference sequence).

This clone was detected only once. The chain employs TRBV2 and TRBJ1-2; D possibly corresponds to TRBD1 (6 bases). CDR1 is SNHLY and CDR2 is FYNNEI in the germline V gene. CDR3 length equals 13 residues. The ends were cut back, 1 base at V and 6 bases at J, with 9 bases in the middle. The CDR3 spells CASSEGGLHGYTF. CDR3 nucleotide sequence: TGTGCCAGCAGTGAAGGGGGGCTCCATGGCTACACCTTC.

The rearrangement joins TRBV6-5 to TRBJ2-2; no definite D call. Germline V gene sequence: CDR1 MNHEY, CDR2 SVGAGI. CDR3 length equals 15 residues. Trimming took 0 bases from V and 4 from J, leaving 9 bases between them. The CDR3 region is CASSYSIHPTGELFF. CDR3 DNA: TGTGCCAGCAGTTACTCTATACATCCCACCGGGGAGCTGTTTTTT.

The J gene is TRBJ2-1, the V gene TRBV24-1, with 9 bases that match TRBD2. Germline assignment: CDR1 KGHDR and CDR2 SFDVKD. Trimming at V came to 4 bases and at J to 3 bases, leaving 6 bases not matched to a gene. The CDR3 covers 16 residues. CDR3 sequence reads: CATSETKRGDYNEQFF. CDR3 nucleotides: TGTGCCACCAGTGAAACAAAGCGGGGGGACTACAATGAGCAGTTCTTC.

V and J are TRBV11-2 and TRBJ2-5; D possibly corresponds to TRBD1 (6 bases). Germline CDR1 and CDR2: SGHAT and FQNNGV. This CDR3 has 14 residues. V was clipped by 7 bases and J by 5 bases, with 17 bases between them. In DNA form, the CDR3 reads TGTGCCAGCACCCCTATACAGGGCCGGGAGACCCAGTACTTC. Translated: CASTPIQGRETQYF.

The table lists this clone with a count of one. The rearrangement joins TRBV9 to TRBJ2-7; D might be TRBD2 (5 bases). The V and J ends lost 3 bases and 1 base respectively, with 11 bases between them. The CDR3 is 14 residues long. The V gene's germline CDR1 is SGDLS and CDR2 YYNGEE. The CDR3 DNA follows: TGTGCCAGCAGCGAGGCGGGCAGTTCCTACGAGCAGTACTTC. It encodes CASSEAGSSYEQYF.

CDR3 loop: CASKAGVVGNSPLHF. CDR3 nucleotide sequence: TGTGCCAGCAAGGCAGGGGTAGTTGGGAATTCACCCCTCCACTTT. V and J are TRBV27 and TRBJ1-6; possible D gene TRBD1, 6 bases. CDR3 size: 15 residues. In germline, CDR1 is MNHEY, CDR2 SMNVEV (reference sequence). Trimming stripped 7 bases from V and 7 bases from J, with 17 bases between.